A single sample gave rise to the 11 T cell receptor beta chains below, sequenced in a study of T cell repertoires in cytomegalovirus infection. TCRdb called the reads again in MiXCR, with one record for every CDR3 protein. This sample carries 100,000 or so distinct CDR3 sequences, approximately 17% of them seen once, and the ten largest clones take around 8.5%. What was sequenced was PBMCs. The receptors derive from a human donor in good health (CMV status not recorded). Some clones in this sample may be carry-over from other donors' samples.

This clonotype was seen a handful of times. V and J are TRBV6-8 and TRBJ2-7; 8 nucleotides line up with TRBD2. The CDR3 consists of 13 residues. After removal of 10 bases from V and 5 bases from J, the junction contained 10 bases not matched to a gene. Germline V lookup: CDR1 MNHGY, CDR2 SAAAGT. The chain's CDR3 is CATAAGARNEQYF. The CDR3 DNA sequence: TGTGCCACCGCAGCGGGAGCACGCAACGAGCAGTACTTC.

This clonotype was seen ten or more times. The chain is built from TRBV7-2 and TRBJ2-7, with D possibly TRBD2 on 5 matching bases. This CDR3 spans 14 amino acids. The germline CDR1 and CDR2 sequences are SGHTA and FQGNSA. The V gene lost 2 bases and the J gene lost 2 bases, with 10 bases spanning the gap. CDR3 loop: CASSLRPAAYEQYF. Here the CDR3 DNA reads TGTGCCAGCAGCTTAAGGCCAGCGGCCTACGAGCAGTACTTC.

This clonotype was seen only a few times. This chain links TRBV29-1 with TRBJ2-2, with D perhaps given as TRBD1 or TRBD2 (5 bases each). CDR1 and CDR2 from the germline V gene are SQVTM and ANQGSEA. The germline V and J ends were trimmed by 4 bases and 2 bases, with 5 bases remaining between them. The CDR3 is 12 residues long. CDR3 in amino acids: CSVGDNTGELFF. The DNA for the CDR3 is TGCAGCGTTGGGGACAACACCGGGGAGCTGTTTTTT.

Many counts were recorded for this clonotype. The chain is built from TRBV28 and TRBJ2-3, with no clear D. The V and J ends lost 5 bases and 2 bases respectively, with 5 bases between them. The CDR3 is 12 residues long. Germline V gives CDR1 MDHEN, CDR2 SYDVKM. The CDR3 region is CASSTPTDTQYF. CDR3 bases: TGTGCCAGCAGTACGCCCACAGATACGCAGTATTTT.

In this sample, this clonotype turned up a few times. This chain uses TRBV25-1 with TRBJ2-1; D may be TRBD1 or TRBD2 (5 bases each). The germline V and J ends were trimmed by 0 bases and 3 bases, with 9 bases remaining between them. Germline CDR1 and CDR2: MGHDK and SYGVNS. The CDR3 totals 15 residues. CDR3 sequence (DNA): TGTGCCAGCAGTGAATATCGGGGCTTCTACAATGAGCAGTTCTTC. Residues: CASSEYRGFYNEQFF.

J is TRBJ1-5 and V is TRBV6-6; TRBD1 agrees at 8 bases. The CDR3 extends over 15 amino acids. The ends lost 4 bases at V and 12 bases at J; junction bases unmatched: 14. Germline V gene lookup returns CDR1 MNHNY and CDR2 SVGAGI (reference sequence). The chain's CDR3 is CASSSQGGGNRLQHF. The CDR3 DNA follows: TGTGCCAGCAGTTCACAGGGGGGAGGCAATCGGCTCCAGCATTTT.

This clonotype was picked up a small number of times. This rearrangement joins TRBV2 to TRBJ1-2; 9 positions agree with TRBD1. Trimming removed 6 bases from V and 5 bases from J; junction bases left unmatched: 7. The CDR3 is made up of 14 amino acids. Germline values: CDR1 SNHLY, CDR2 FYNNEI. The CDR3 here is CASSGGQGRYGYTF. CDR3 DNA sequence: TGTGCCAGCAGCGGGGGACAGGGAAGATATGGCTACACCTTC.

A note on this clonotype: One junction end does not reproduce the germline sequence, and a read error may be involved. V usage is TRBV29-1 and J usage is TRBJ1-2; D is perhaps TRBD1 (5 bases). The CDR3 loop spans 14 amino acids. The germline V gene has CDR1 SQVTM and CDR2 ANQGSEA. The CDR3 DNA follows: TGCAGCGTTACTTCGGCAGGGAGGGCTTATGGCTACAACTTC. Translation: CSVTSAGRAYGYNF.

This clonotype was counted a few times. This chain joins TRBV2 and TRBJ1-2; TRBD1 is a possible D gene (6 bases). CDR3 length: 13 residues. V shed 4 bases and J shed 1 base, with 7 bases lying between them. Germline-derived CDR1 and CDR2 are SNHLY and FYNNEI. CDR3 in DNA: TGTGCCAGCAGTGTACAGGGTAACTATGGCTACACCTTC. Amino acids: CASSVQGNYGYTF.

A few counts support this clonotype. The gene calls are TRBV6-2 or TRBV6-3 and TRBJ2-5; TRBD2 aligns across 7 bases. Germline lookup yields CDR1 MNHEY and CDR2 SVGEGT. The V gene end was trimmed by 6 bases and the J gene end by 4 bases; junction bases not matched to a gene: 20. The CDR3 runs 18 residues. CDR3 protein: CASSASLGRGRLGETQYF. CDR3 nucleotide sequence: TGTGCCAGCAGCGCCTCTTTGGGGCGGGGGAGATTAGGAGAGACCCAGTACTTC.

This clonotype was observed a few times. The chain has TRBV5-1 and TRBJ2-3; possibly TRBD2 for D (6 bases). Germline-derived CDR1 and CDR2 are SGHRS and YFSETQ. The CDR3 consists of 13 residues. V was trimmed by 2 bases and J by 4 bases, leaving 8 bases between them. CDR3 sequence (DNA): TGCGCCAGCAGCTTAGGGGAGGCAGATACGCAGTATTTT. Its translation is CASSLGEADTQYF.